These 27 T cell receptor beta chains were sequenced from one sample in a study of blood T cell repertoires in COVID-19. TCRdb's copy holds only in-frame clones and misses some; the assay was immunoSEQ multiplex PCR. The sample carries some 700,000 clones, 80% to 90% recorded once. The sequenced sample was peripheral blood. These receptors came from a woman between 18 and 29 years old with acute or convalescent COVID-19.

The chain uses TRBV3-1 (or the pseudogene TRBV3-2) and TRBJ1-4; D ambiguous. The CDR3 sequence is 13 residues long. V lost 3 bases, J lost 7 bases, and 9 bases lay in between. The germline V gene encodes CDR1 LGHDT and CDR2 YNNKEL (reference sequence). CDR3 sequence: CASSQGRIEKLFF. The DNA of the CDR3 is TGTGCCAGCAGCCAGGGGAGGATTGAAAAACTGTTTTTT.

The chain carries TRBV2 and TRBJ2-2, with TRBD2 matching over 9 bases. This CDR3 comprises 15 residues. Germline CDR1 and CDR2: SNHLY and FYNNEI. J gave up 3 bases and V 6 bases, and 5 bases lay outside the gene matches. The CDR3 DNA is TGTGCCAGCAGATTGCGGGGGGGGTACACCGGGGAGCTGTTTTTT. Translating it yields CASRLRGGYTGELFF.

This rearrangement joins TRBV18 to TRBJ1-2; 7 bases match TRBD1. V gave up 6 bases and J gave up 4 bases; unmatched junction bases: 17. The CDR3 is 17 amino acids. CDR1 and CDR2 (germline): KGHSH, LQKENI. For the CDR3, the DNA is TGTGCCAGCTCCCCCACTACACAGGGGAGCTTTGTCTATGGCTACACCTTC. This encodes CASSPTTQGSFVYGYTF.

The chain combines TRBV19 with TRBJ2-3, with 10 bases lining up with TRBD1. The ends lost 5 bases at V and 6 bases at J; junction bases unmatched: 5. The germline V gene encodes CDR1 LNHDA and CDR2 SQIVND (reference sequence). This CDR3 has 14 residues. CDR3 amino acids: CASSVGTGVDTQYF. CDR3 DNA sequence: TGTGCCAGTAGTGTCGGGACAGGGGTGGATACGCAGTATTTT.

The chain uses TRBV4-3 and TRBJ1-4; 7 positions match TRBD1. V shed 0 bases and J 7 bases; nucleotides not matched to a gene: 5. The CDR3 is 15 residues long. The germline gives CDR1 LGHNA, CDR2 YSLEER. CDR3 loop: CASSQDTGDLEKLFF. The CDR3 DNA follows: TGCGCCAGCAGCCAAGATACAGGGGACCTTGAAAAACTGTTTTTT.

V is TRBV11-2 and J is TRBJ1-3; no clear D gene. Germline V gives CDR1 SGHAT, CDR2 FQNNGV. Trimming shortened V by 2 bases and J by 0 bases, and 11 bases separated the two germline ends. The CDR3 is made up of 16 amino acids. The CDR3 DNA reads TGTGCCAGCAGCTTATCCCTAGGCTACTCTGGAAACACCATATATTTT. Translating it yields CASSLSLGYSGNTIYF.

The genes are TRBV25-1 and TRBJ1-2, with a weak D call TRBD1 (5 bases). This CDR3 has 15 amino acids. The germline V gene encodes CDR1 MGHDK and CDR2 SYGVNS. The V and J ends lost 8 bases and 3 bases respectively, with 19 bases between them. CDR3 DNA: TGTGCCAGCTCCGGGGGAAAGGGGAGGCACTATGGCTACACCTTC. As protein: CASSGGKGRHYGYTF.

This clone was seen once. The chain joins TRBV6-4 to TRBJ2-2; 12 nucleotides match TRBD2. Trimming cost V 0 bases and J 3 bases; bases outside gene matches: 8. The CDR3 length is 19 residues. CDR1 is MRHNA and CDR2 is SNTAGT in the germline V gene. CDR3 residues: CASSDSASGGGADTGELFF. CDR3 in DNA: TGTGCCAGCAGTGACTCCGCTAGCGGGGGGGGAGCAGACACCGGGGAGCTGTTTTTT.

J is TRBJ2-1 and V is TRBV7-8, with 10 nucleotides matching TRBD1. CDR3 length equals 15 residues. V lost 5 bases and J lost 10; bases outside the gene matches: 11. Germline V gene sequence: CDR1 SGHVS, CDR2 FQNEAQ. The CDR3 reads CASSRGTGAGLEQFF. The CDR3 region has the DNA TGTGCCAGCAGCCGCGGGACAGGGGCCGGGTTAGAGCAGTTCTTC.

The chain uses TRBV7-9 and TRBJ1-5; D is uncertain. The germline V gene has CDR1 SEHNR and CDR2 FQNEAQ (reference sequence). Deletions cut 5 bases from V and 3 bases from J, with 11 bases between. The CDR3 runs 14 residues. As DNA, the CDR3 is TGTGCCAGCAGCCGTTCGGGTCACAATCAGCCCCAGCATTTT. As protein: CASSRSGHNQPQHF.

The chain joins TRBV5-1 to TRBJ1-4, with no clear D. In germline, CDR1 is SGHRS, CDR2 YFSETQ. The CDR3 has 14 amino acids. Trimming cost V 4 bases and J 4 bases, with 11 bases left between them. The CDR3 loop is CASSLDGINEKLFF. The CDR3 DNA sequence: TGCGCCAGCAGCCTTGACGGGATTAATGAAAAACTGTTTTTT.

The J gene is TRBJ1-2, the V gene TRBV5-1, with D possibly matching TRBD1 (5 bases). Germline assignment: CDR1 SGHRS and CDR2 YFSETQ. Trimming stripped 3 bases from V and 9 bases from J, with 18 bases between. CDR3 length: 14 residues. CDR3 DNA sequence: TGCGCCAGCAGCTGGCAAGGGGAACATGTAAGCTACACCTTC. Protein sequence: CASSWQGEHVSYTF.

The CDR3 loop is CASSSPAGANYNEQFF. The CDR3, as DNA: TGTGCCAGCAGCTCCCCGGCGGGGGCCAACTACAATGAGCAGTTCTTC. The chain couples TRBV7-9 to TRBJ2-1, with a weak D call TRBD2 (7 bases). There are 16 residues in the CDR3. V was cut by 4 bases and J by 3 bases, with 16 bases left in between. Germline V gene lookup returns CDR1 SEHNR and CDR2 FQNEAQ (reference sequence).

This clone was seen only once. The chain is built from TRBV4-1 and TRBJ2-1; tentative D call: TRBD2 (7 bases). Germline CDR1 and CDR2: MGHRA and YSYEKL. CDR3 length: 17 amino acids. V lost 5 bases and J 2 bases, leaving 19 bases between the germline ends. CDR3 nucleotides: TGCGCCAGCAGCTCGCTAGGGGGGGGGACCCCCTACAATGAGCAGTTCTTC. As protein: CASSSLGGGTPYNEQFF.

Only one count was recorded for this clone. V and J are TRBV10-3 and TRBJ1-3; D unclear. The CDR3 covers 14 residues. Germline V gene lookup returns CDR1 ENHRY and CDR2 SYGVKD. V lost 8 bases to trimming and J lost 4 bases, with 15 bases between them. CDR3 amino acids: CAIGEREVGNTIYF. CDR3 DNA sequence: TGTGCCATCGGAGAGAGGGAGGTGGGAAACACCATATATTTT.

CDR3: CASSPGQAANYGYTF. The CDR3 DNA sequence: TGCGCCAGCAGCCCTGGACAGGCGGCTAACTATGGCTACACCTTC. V gene TRBV5-1 combines with J gene TRBJ1-2, with 7 bases lining up with TRBD1. This CDR3 has 15 residues. The germline V gene has CDR1 SGHRS and CDR2 YFSETQ. V dropped 4 bases and J dropped 0; count of bases not matched to a gene: 6.

The chain joins TRBV3-1 (or the pseudogene TRBV3-2) to TRBJ1-4; 8 bases are shared with TRBD1. V dropped 3 bases and J dropped 2; count of bases not matched to a gene: 8. The CDR3 loop spans 17 amino acids. Germline-derived CDR1 and CDR2 are LGHDT and YNNKEL (reference sequence). CDR3 loop: CASSQDRAPGTNEKLFF. The CDR3, as DNA: TGTGCCAGCAGCCAGGACAGGGCCCCGGGGACTAATGAAAAACTGTTTTTT.

The chain joins TRBV10-3 to TRBJ1-1; 7 nucleotides line up with TRBD1. CDR1 and CDR2 (germline): ENHRY, SYGVKD. With 5 bases clipped from V and 1 base from J, the junction kept 7 bases outside the gene matches. The CDR3 is 15 amino acids. CDR3 nucleotide sequence: TGTGCCATCAGTTTAACAGGGGATTGGAACACTGAAGCTTTCTTT. Amino acid sequence: CAISLTGDWNTEAFF.

This chain joins TRBV15 and TRBJ1-4; a weak D match, TRBD1 (6 bases). V was clipped by 1 base and J by 7 bases, with 13 bases between them. This CDR3 contains 15 residues. CDR1 LNHNV and CDR2 YYDKDF come from the germline V gene (reference sequence). CDR3 region: CATSRGGQPPEKLFF. In nucleotides, the CDR3 is TGTGCCACCAGCAGAGGAGGACAGCCTCCTGAAAAACTGTTTTTT.

This sequence joins TRBV7-9 and TRBJ2-7; D unclear. This CDR3 has 12 amino acids. Germline loops: CDR1 SEHNR, CDR2 FQNEAQ (reference sequence). Trimming shortened V by 5 bases and J by 6 bases, and 11 bases separated the two germline ends. CDR3 residues: CASSREPGEQYF. DNA of the CDR3: TGTGCCAGCAGCAGAGAACCTGGCGAGCAGTACTTC.

The CDR3 DNA reads as TGTGCCAGCTCACCACGTCCCGGGGATAATTCACCCCTCCACTTT. Translated: CASSPRPGDNSPLHF. J is TRBJ1-6 and V is TRBV18, with D unresolved. CDR1 KGHSH and CDR2 LQKENI come from the germline V gene. Trimming cost V 1 base and J 5 bases, with 9 bases left between them. The CDR3 consists of 15 residues.

The chain employs TRBV5-6 and TRBJ1-5, with 7 nucleotides matching TRBD1. Germline CDR1 and CDR2: SGHDT and YYEEEE. The ends lost 0 bases at V and 14 bases at J; junction bases unmatched: 5. This CDR3 has 12 amino acids. CDR3 region: CASSLATGAKHF. The CDR3 DNA sequence: TGTGCCAGCAGCTTGGCCACAGGGGCAAAGCATTTT.

The chain couples TRBV4-3 to TRBJ2-3; TRBD1 matches 8 bases. From germline, CDR1 is LGHNA and CDR2 YSLEER. V trimming: 1 base; J trimming: 3 bases; junction bases outside the gene matches: 3. The CDR3 covers 15 residues. The CDR3 loop is CASSQVTGGTDTQYF. CDR3 coding DNA: TGCGCCAGCAGCCAAGTTACAGGGGGTACAGATACGCAGTATTTT.

The chain has TRBV27 and TRBJ1-5; possible D gene TRBD1, 6 bases. Per germline, CDR1 MNHEY and CDR2 SMNVEV (reference sequence). Trimming left V 0 bases short and J 9 bases short, with 18 bases between. The CDR3 covers 16 residues. In DNA form, the CDR3 reads TGTGCCAGCAGTTTATCGGGCAATTGGGGGCGCGGGCCCCAGCATTTT. Protein: CASSLSGNWGRGPQHF.

The chain carries TRBV29-1 and TRBJ2-7; 11 nucleotides match TRBD1. Germline CDR1 reads SQVTM; CDR2 reads ANQGSEA. This CDR3 comprises 15 residues. V trimming: 6 bases; J trimming: 4 bases; junction bases outside the gene matches: 11. The CDR3, as DNA: TGCAGCGTCCACCCCGGGACAGGGGGGAGGTACGAGCAGTACTTC. It is translated as CSVHPGTGGRYEQYF.

The CDR3 here is CAWSVEGGYTEAFF. The DNA for the CDR3 is TGTGCCTGGAGTGTGGAGGGAGGGTACACTGAAGCTTTCTTT. The chain carries TRBV30 and TRBJ1-1; D gene ambiguous. CDR3 length: 14 residues. The V end was cut by 0 bases, the J end by 3 bases, with 11 bases between. Germline lookup yields CDR1 GTSNPN and CDR2 SVGIG (reference sequence). The full variable domain, completed using reference TRBV30 and TRBJ1-1, is SQTIHQWPATLVQPVGSPLSLECTVEGTSNPNLYWYRQAAGRGLQLLFYSVGIGQISSEVPQNLSASRPQDRQFILSSKKLLLSDSGFYLCAWSVEGGYTEAFFGQGTRLTVV.

This clone was seen more than once but under ten times. The chain joins TRBV6-2 or TRBV6-3 to TRBJ2-1, with TRBD2 identical over 10 bases. CDR1 is MNHEY and CDR2 is SVGEGT in the germline V gene. This CDR3 comprises 15 residues. The V and J ends lost 5 bases and 4 bases, in that order; junction bases with no gene match: 5. The CDR3 bases are TGTGCCAGCAGTGACCAAGCGGGGGGGTACAATGAGCAGTTCTTC. Residues: CASSDQAGGYNEQFF.